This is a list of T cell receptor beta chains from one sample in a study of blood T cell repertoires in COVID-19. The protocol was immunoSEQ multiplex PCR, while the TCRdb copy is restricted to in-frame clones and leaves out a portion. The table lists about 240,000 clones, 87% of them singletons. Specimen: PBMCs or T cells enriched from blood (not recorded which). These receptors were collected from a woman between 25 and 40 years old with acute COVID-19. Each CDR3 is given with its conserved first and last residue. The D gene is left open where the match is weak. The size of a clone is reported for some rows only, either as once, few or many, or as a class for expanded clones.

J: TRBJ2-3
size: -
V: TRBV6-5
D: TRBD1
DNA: TGTGCCAGCAGTTATTCGGGACAGGGACTAACAGATACGCAGTATTTT
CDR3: CASSYSGQGLTDTQYF

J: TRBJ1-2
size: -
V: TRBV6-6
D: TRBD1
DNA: TGTGCCAGCAGTCCGACAGGGGCGTTAAGTGGCTACACCTTC
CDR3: CASSPTGALSGYTF

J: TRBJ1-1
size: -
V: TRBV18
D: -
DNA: TGTGCCAGCTCACCTCCCCGGGGGGCTTATGAAGCTTTCTTT
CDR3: CASSPPRGAYEAFF

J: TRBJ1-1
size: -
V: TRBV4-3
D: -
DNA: TGCGCCAGCAGCCAAGAGGGAGGGCACTTGAACACTGAAGCTTTCTTT
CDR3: CASSQEGGHLNTEAFF

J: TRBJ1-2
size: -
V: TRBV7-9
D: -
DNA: TGCGCCAGCCCCTGGGGGGCGGGGGCCTCTAACTATGGCTACACCTTC
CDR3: CASPWGAGASNYGYTF

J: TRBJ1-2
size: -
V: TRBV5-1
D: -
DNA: TGCGCCAGCAGCAAATGGAGCGGACAGTACTATGGCTACACCTTC
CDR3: CASSKWSGQYYGYTF

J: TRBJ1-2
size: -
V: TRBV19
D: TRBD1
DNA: TGTGCCAGTAGAAAGGGCCGGGACAGCGCCCCGGGCTACACCTTC
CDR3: CASRKGRDSAPGYTF

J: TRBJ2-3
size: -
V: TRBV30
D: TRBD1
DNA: TGTGCCCGGAGGACAGGGGGCACAGATACGCAGTATTTT
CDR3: CARRTGGTDTQYF

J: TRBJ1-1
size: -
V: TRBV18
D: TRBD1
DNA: TGTGCCAGCTCACCAGGGACAGGGGATACTGAAGCTTTCTTT
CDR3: CASSPGTGDTEAFF

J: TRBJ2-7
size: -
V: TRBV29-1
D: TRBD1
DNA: TGCAGCGTTGCCCAGGGGGAAGGTACCTACGAGCAGTACTTC
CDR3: CSVAQGEGTYEQYF

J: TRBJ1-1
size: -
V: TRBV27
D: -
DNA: TGTGCCAGCAGCTCCCGACCAGGGCGAGGCACTGAAGCTTTCTTT
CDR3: CASSSRPGRGTEAFF

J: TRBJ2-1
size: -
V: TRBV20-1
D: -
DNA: TGCAGTGCTAGTCGTCCCGACTCCGCGGGCAATGAGCAGTTCTTC
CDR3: CSASRPDSAGNEQFF

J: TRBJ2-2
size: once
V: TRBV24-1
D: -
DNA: TGTGCCACCAGTGAAGGTCCCGGGGACACCGGGGAGCTGTTTTTT
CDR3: CATSEGPGDTGELFF

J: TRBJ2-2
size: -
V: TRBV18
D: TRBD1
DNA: TGTGCCAGCTCACCACAGACAGGGGCCAACGCCGGGGAGCTGTTTTTT
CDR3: CASSPQTGANAGELFF

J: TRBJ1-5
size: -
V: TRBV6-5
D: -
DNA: TGTGCCAGCAGCTGGAGGGAAGGCAATCAGCCCCAGCATTTT
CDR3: CASSWREGNQPQHF